This TCR beta chain was sequenced during a study of blood T cells in healthy people across ages. This clonotype was counted a single time. A clone one base away is much larger, so this may be a read error. The use of a sample-barcoded 5' primer and a J-beta primer mix characterized a second PCR of about 6 to 12 cycles. TCRdb fed the 5' RACE reads into MiXCR, producing one record per CDR3 protein. The sample carries around 870,000 distinct CDR3 sequences, 29% recorded once. The clonotype was recovered from an elderly woman in good health. What was sequenced was blood.

This chain's CDR3 is CASNLLARRQSQETQYF. In DNA, the CDR3 is TGTGCCAGCAACTTACTCGCCCGTCGACAGAGTCAAGAGACCCAGTACTTC. The chain combines TRBV7-8 with TRBJ2-5; tentative D call: TRBD1 (5 bases). The V gene's germline CDR1 is SGHVS and CDR2 FQNEAQ. The CDR3 consists of 17 residues. Full variable domain (rest looked up from reference TRBV7-8 and TRBJ2-5): GAGVSQSPRYKVAKRGQDVALRCDPISGHVSLFWYQQALGQGPEFLTYFQNEAQLDKSGLPSDRFFAERPEGSVSTLKIQRTQQEDSAVYLCASNLLARRQSQETQYFGPGTRLLVL.